This T cell receptor (beta chain) stems from a study of OX40 agonist ivuxolimab in advanced cancers. Regarding the study in general: Ivuxolimab was a fully human IgG2 agonistic monoclonal antibody targeting the costimulatory receptor OX40 (CD134). Prior anti-PD-1, anti-PD-L1 or anti-CTLA-4 therapy was permitted, and checkpoint inhibitors had been received by roughly 40% of dose-escalation patients. Among the 52 dose-escalation patients, 19 had hepatocellular carcinoma, roughly 15 melanoma, 9 renal cell carcinoma and 9 head and neck cancer. In the dose-escalation cohort, 65% to 85% of patients were male, and the mean age was approximately 60 years with a range of roughly 23 to 79. Intravenous ivuxolimab was administered to patients every 2 weeks at six dose levels: 0.01, 0.1, 0.3, 1.5, 3 and 10 mg/kg. The paper covers the monotherapy dose-escalation part of the phase I ivuxolimab trial, which included N of about 50 patients. Three dose-escalation patients achieved partial responses, one with hepatocellular carcinoma and two with cutaneous melanoma. The point of sequencing TCRbeta in the periphery was to test whether ivuxolimab changed TCR sequence diversity and drove clonal T-cell expansion. The paper's findings and limits, for the study overall: After ivuxolimab, expanded clones were on average more numerous among CD8+ T cells than among CD4+ T cells. In partial responders in the 0.1-3.0 mg/kg groups, normalized peripheral clonal expansion was found to be among the lowest, especially among CD8+ T cells. The antigen specificity of the peripheral T cells that underwent clonal expansion was not determined. At doses of 0.1 to 3.0 mg/kg, clonal expansion of both CD4+ and CD8+ T cells in blood was seen between baseline and week 6. Low levels of normalized T-cell clonal expansion were also seen in some patients who did not respond.

Patients with autoimmune disease history or receiving systemic immunosuppression were excluded from the trial. Peripheral blood for TCR sequencing was collected from all dose cohorts at baseline, on cycle 4 day 1, and on cycle 7 day 1. Samples were obtained from an open-label, multicenter, first-in-human phase I dose-escalation trial of ivuxolimab. Adults with locally advanced or metastatic melanoma, renal cell carcinoma, hepatocellular carcinoma or head and neck squamous cell carcinoma were enrolled in the trial. CD4+ and CD8+ T cells were sorted separately from peripheral blood before TCR sequencing. Its CDR3 holds 14 amino acids, cysteine through phenylalanine. This entry keeps only the CDR3 DNA: 42 bases, framed from base 1. The V and J ends are trimmed by 2 bases and 0 bases, leaving 7 bases between them. The germline V gene (reference sequence) gives CDR1 as PRHDT and CDR2 as FYEKMQ. For sequencing of the TCRbeta CDR3 region, genomic DNA was extracted from the sorted cells. TCRbeta CDR3 regions were sequenced using the immunoSEQ Assay. TCRdb holds this immuneACCESS table with in-frame rearrangements only. Some clones are missing; in checked studies, unresolved V genes explain under half, and the rest has no known cause. For this sample the table gives tens of thousands of clones, of which over 75% were detected only once. The ten most abundant clones make up about 53% of the sample.

As concerns this clone: Its antigen is unknown. Base qualities are not provided; no much larger clone lies one nucleotide away.

The V gene is TRBV13 and the J gene is TRBJ1-1, with a tentative D gene TRBD1 over 6 matching bases. This specimen was CD4+ or CD8+ T cells sorted from blood, taken in a trial of the OX40 agonist ivuxolimab. This clonotype originated in an adult with an advanced solid tumor such as melanoma, head and neck, liver or kidney cancer. The DNA sequence is given as TGTGCCAGCAGCTTACGGGACATGAACACTGAAGCTTTCTTT. Translated, this is CASSLRDMNTEAFF.